These 20 T cell receptor beta chains originate from one sample sequenced in a study of CD4 T cells in relation to SARS-CoV-2 and coronaviruses. Before the COVID-19 pandemic, during about 2011-2019, CD4+ T cells were taken from unexposed donors. Only in-frame clones appear in the TCRdb table, and some are missing; sequencing was by immunoSEQ multiplex PCR. The sample contains approximately 64,000 clones, about 94% of which appear only once. The sample was naive CD4+ T cells from PBMCs. Subset denoted: naive CD4+ T cells isolated by negative enrichment. These receptors were obtained from a human donor in good health.

The chain uses TRBV10-3 and TRBJ2-7; TRBD2 aligns across 9 bases. V shed 7 bases, J shed 0 bases, and the junction held 4 bases outside the gene matches. The germline CDR1 and CDR2 sequences are ENHRY and SYGVKD. The CDR3 has 14 amino acids. The CDR3 DNA reads TGTGCCATCACCGAGACTAGCGGCTCCTACGAGCAGTACTTC. Its protein is CAITETSGSYEQYF.

The chain couples TRBV6-5 to TRBJ2-7; D is perhaps TRBD1 or TRBD2 (5 bases each). This CDR3 has 15 amino acids. Trimming shortened V by 5 bases and J by 1 base, and 15 bases separated the two germline ends. Per the germline V gene, CDR1 is MNHEY and CDR2 is SVGAGI. The DNA of the CDR3 is TGTGCCAGCAGTCCACCGGGACGGAGTTCCTACGAGCAGTACTTC. Translation gives CASSPPGRSSYEQYF.

The chain uses TRBV3-1 (or the pseudogene TRBV3-2) and TRBJ2-7, with 10 nucleotides matching TRBD1. The length of the CDR3 is 15 residues. Trimming removed 4 bases from V and 6 bases from J; junction bases left unmatched: 9. Per the germline V gene, CDR1 is LGHDT and CDR2 is YNNKEL (reference sequence). DNA of the CDR3: TGTGCCAGCAGCCCCTGGACAGGGGGAACCTCCGAGCAGTACTTC. Translated, it gives CASSPWTGGTSEQYF.

The rearrangement joins TRBV4-1 to TRBJ2-3; TRBD2 matches 10 bases. V gave up 2 bases and J gave up 10 bases; unmatched junction bases: 9. The CDR3 is made up of 15 amino acids. Per germline, CDR1 MGHRA and CDR2 YSYEKL. The DNA of the CDR3 is TGCGCCAGCAGCCAACAGGAGCGGGAGGGCCCTCCGCAGTATTTT. Translated, it gives CASSQQEREGPPQYF.

This sequence joins TRBV5-1 and TRBJ2-3; D is possibly TRBD2 (6 bases). This CDR3 spans 15 amino acids. V gave up 0 bases and J gave up 3 bases, with 11 bases separating them. Germline V CDR1 and CDR2: SGHRS, YFSETQ. Here the CDR3 reads CASSLEGLRTDTQYF. CDR3 DNA: TGCGCCAGCAGCTTGGAGGGACTGAGGACAGATACGCAGTATTTT. The full variable domain, with the rest looked up from reference TRBV5-1 and TRBJ2-3, is KAGVTQTPRYLIKTRGQQVTLSCSPISGHRSVSWYQQTPGQGLQFLFEYFSETQRNKGNFPGRFSGRQFSNSRSEMNVSTLELGDSALYLCASSLEGLRTDTQYFGPGTRLTVL.

CDR3 residues: CASSYSRSDLNTEAFF. The CDR3 nucleotides are TGTGCCAGCAGTTACTCGAGGTCGGACCTGAACACTGAAGCTTTCTTT. J is TRBJ1-1 and V is TRBV6-2 or TRBV6-3; D not certain. V was shortened by 0 bases and J by 0 bases, with 11 bases between the two germline ends. This CDR3 is built from 16 residues. The V gene's germline CDR1 is MNHEY and CDR2 SVGEGT.

The chain is built from TRBV28 and TRBJ2-1; 10 positions match TRBD2. This CDR3 contains 14 residues. Trimming took 5 bases from V and 8 from J; bases not matched to a gene: 6. Germline assignment: CDR1 MDHEN and CDR2 SYDVKM. The CDR3 protein is CASSDPSGSYEQFF. In DNA, the CDR3 is TGTGCCAGCAGTGACCCTAGCGGGAGTTATGAGCAGTTCTTC. The full variable domain, with the rest looked up from reference TRBV28 and TRBJ2-1, is DVKVTQSSRYLVKRTGEKVFLECVQDMDHENMFWYRQDPGLGLRLIYFSYDVKMKEKGDIPEGYSVSREKKERFSLILESASTNQTSMYLCASSDPSGSYEQFFGPGTRLTVL.

The rearrangement uses TRBV5-1 and TRBJ2-7, with D uncertain. Germline V gene sequence: CDR1 SGHRS, CDR2 YFSETQ. This CDR3 has 13 amino acids. Trimming stripped 7 bases from V and 3 bases from J, with 14 bases between. The DNA for the CDR3 is TGCGCCAGCGGGTCGCCCGGGTACTACGAGCAGTACTTC. It translates to CASGSPGYYEQYF. Combining the CDR3 with reference TRBV5-1 and TRBJ2-7 gives the whole variable domain KAGVTQTPRYLIKTRGQQVTLSCSPISGHRSVSWYQQTPGQGLQFLFEYFSETQRNKGNFPGRFSGRQFSNSRSEMNVSTLELGDSALYLCASGSPGYYEQYFGPGTRLTVT.

J is TRBJ1-4 and V is TRBV23-1; D perhaps matches TRBD1 (5 bases). TRBV23-1 is an open reading frame whose function is uncertain. There are 20 residues in the CDR3. The germline V and J ends were trimmed by 0 bases and 7 bases, with 27 bases remaining between them. The CDR3 region is CASSQSPTIGQGMRGEKLFF. CDR3 bases: TGCGCCAGCAGTCAATCCCCCACGATAGGGCAGGGAATGAGGGGTGAAAAACTGTTTTTT.

J is TRBJ2-3 and V is TRBV18; D remains ambiguous. CDR3 length: 15 amino acids. CDR1 and CDR2 from the germline V gene are KGHSH and LQKENI. Trimming cost V 2 bases and J 0 bases, with 9 bases left between them. The CDR3 region is CASSPAQPSTDTQYF. DNA for the CDR3: TGTGCCAGCTCACCAGCTCAACCTAGCACAGATACGCAGTATTTT.

The table lists this clone with a count of one. V usage is TRBV4-1 and J usage is TRBJ1-2; TRBD1 aligns across 8 bases. The CDR3 loop spans 16 amino acids. The germline V gene has CDR1 MGHRA and CDR2 YSYEKL. V lost 0 bases and J lost 6; bases outside the gene matches: 9. CDR3 region: CASSQDVDRGGNGYTF. DNA for the CDR3: TGCGCCAGCAGCCAAGACGTTGACAGGGGAGGGAATGGCTACACCTTC.

The chain joins TRBV5-5 to TRBJ2-6; tentative D call: TRBD1 (6 bases). The CDR3 is 15 amino acids. The germline CDR1 and CDR2 sequences are SGHKS and YYEKEE (reference sequence). The V gene lost 6 bases and the J gene lost 0 bases, with 10 bases spanning the gap. CDR3 amino acids: CASTDRRSGANVLTF. The CDR3 region has the DNA TGTGCCAGCACTGACAGGCGCTCTGGGGCCAACGTCCTGACTTTC.

The chain is built from TRBV18 and TRBJ2-5, with D perhaps being TRBD1 or TRBD2 (5 bases each). The CDR3 spans 14 residues. The germline V gene encodes CDR1 KGHSH and CDR2 LQKENI. Trimming cost V 3 bases and J 9 bases, with 17 bases left between them. The CDR3 region has the DNA TGTGCCAGCTCACCGCTGGGGACCTCTTCGGCCCAGTACTTC. Translated, it gives CASSPLGTSSAQYF.

This rearrangement joins TRBV20-1 to TRBJ2-7; 7 bases agree with TRBD1. CDR1 and CDR2 (germline): DFQATT, SNEGSKA (reference sequence). The length of the CDR3 is 11 residues. The junction had 5 bases not matched to a gene; V was cut back by 1 base and J by 11 bases. In DNA, the CDR3 is TGCAGTGCTAGAGTCAGGGACAGAGAGTACTTC. Its translation is CSARVRDREYF.

The chain recombines TRBV5-1 with TRBJ2-2, with D hard to call. The CDR3 runs to 14 residues. Trimming removed 0 bases from V and 7 bases from J, with 10 bases in between. Germline V CDR1 and CDR2: SGHRS, YFSETQ. CDR3 loop: CASSLEWGDGELFF. CDR3 coding DNA: TGCGCCAGCAGCTTGGAATGGGGTGACGGGGAGCTGTTTTTT.

The chain employs TRBV4-2 and TRBJ1-1, with 10 nucleotides matching TRBD1. CDR1 LGHNA and CDR2 YNFKEQ come from the germline V gene. V dropped 1 base and J dropped 11; count of bases not matched to a gene: 13. The CDR3 is 16 amino acids. This chain's CDR3 is CASSQARQGALTSAFF. As DNA, the CDR3 is TGTGCCAGCAGCCAAGCACGACAGGGGGCGTTAACGTCGGCTTTCTTT.

The chain has TRBV9 and TRBJ2-5; 8 positions agree with TRBD1. This CDR3 spans 14 amino acids. V shed 4 bases and J 2 bases; nucleotides not matched to a gene: 4. Germline CDR1 is SGDLS and CDR2 is YYNGEE. The CDR3 DNA sequence: TGTGCCAGCAGCATCGGGACAGGTCAAGAGACCCAGTACTTC. This translates into CASSIGTGQETQYF.

The V and J genes are TRBV24-1 and TRBJ2-7; 7 bases align to TRBD2. Per the germline V gene, CDR1 is KGHDR and CDR2 is SFDVKD. The CDR3 sequence is 14 residues long. Trimming cost V 2 bases and J 5 bases; bases outside gene matches: 5. The CDR3 DNA sequence: TGTGCCACCAGTGATTCGGGCGGGAGAGACGAGCAGTACTTC. Translated: CATSDSGGRDEQYF.

The rearrangement links TRBV6-5 to TRBJ2-7, with D maybe TRBD2 (5 bases). The V and J ends lost 5 bases and 2 bases respectively, with 10 bases between them. The CDR3 contains 13 residues. The germline V gene encodes CDR1 MNHEY and CDR2 SVGAGI. DNA for the CDR3: TGTGCCAGCAGTATCGAGGGTCCCTACGAGCAGTACTTC. As protein: CASSIEGPYEQYF.

The V gene is TRBV5-1, the J gene TRBJ1-1; D possibly corresponds to TRBD1 (5 bases). Germline lookup yields CDR1 SGHRS and CDR2 YFSETQ. V was pared by 1 base and J by 0 bases, with 13 bases between. This CDR3 spans 16 amino acids. DNA of the CDR3: TGCGCCAGCAGCTTGATGGGGCCCCTCATGAACACTGAAGCTTTCTTT. Its translation is CASSLMGPLMNTEAFF. Full variable domain (outside the CDR3, taken from reference TRBV5-1 and TRBJ1-1): KAGVTQTPRYLIKTRGQQVTLSCSPISGHRSVSWYQQTPGQGLQFLFEYFSETQRNKGNFPGRFSGRQFSNSRSEMNVSTLELGDSALYLCASSLMGPLMNTEAFFGQGTRLTVV.